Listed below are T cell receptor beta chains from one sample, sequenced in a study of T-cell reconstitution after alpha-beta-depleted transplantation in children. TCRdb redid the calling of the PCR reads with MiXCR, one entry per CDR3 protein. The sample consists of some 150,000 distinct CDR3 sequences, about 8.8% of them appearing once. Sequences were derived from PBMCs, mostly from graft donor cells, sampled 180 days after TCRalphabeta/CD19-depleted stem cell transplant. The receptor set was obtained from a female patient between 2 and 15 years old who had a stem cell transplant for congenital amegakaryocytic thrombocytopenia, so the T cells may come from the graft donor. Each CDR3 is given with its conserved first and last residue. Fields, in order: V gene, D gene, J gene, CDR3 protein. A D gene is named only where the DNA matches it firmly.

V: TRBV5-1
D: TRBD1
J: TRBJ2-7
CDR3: CASSGSGRDSSYEQYF

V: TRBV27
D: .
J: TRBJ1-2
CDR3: CASSSPLRAGGYTF

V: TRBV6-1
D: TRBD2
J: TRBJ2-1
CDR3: CASSRLAGLNEQFF

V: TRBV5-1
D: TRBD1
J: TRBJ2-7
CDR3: CASSADRVGEQYF

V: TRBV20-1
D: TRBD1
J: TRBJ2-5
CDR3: CSARDMDWRRGKETQYF

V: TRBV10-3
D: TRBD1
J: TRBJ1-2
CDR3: CAIRPGQGNYGYTF

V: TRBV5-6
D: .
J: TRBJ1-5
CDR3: CASSRSGFNQPQHF

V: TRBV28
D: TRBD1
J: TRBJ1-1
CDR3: CASSLDRANTEAFF

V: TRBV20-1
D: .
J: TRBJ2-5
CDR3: CSAQKFWQKETQYF

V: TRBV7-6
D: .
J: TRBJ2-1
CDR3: CASSSLSEQFF

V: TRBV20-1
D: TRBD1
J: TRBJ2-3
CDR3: CSARETGTEVPDTQYF

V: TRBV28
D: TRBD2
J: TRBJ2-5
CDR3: CASSPPGRGTQYF

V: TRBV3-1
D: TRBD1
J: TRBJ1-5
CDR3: CASSQGKGQIPSGPQHF